What follows describes a single T cell receptor (beta chain). Its specificity is unknown. All patients were mismatch repair deficient, assessed by either PCR or immunohistochemistry. Three pembrolizumab responders had their TCRs sequenced. The CDR3 loop spans 12 amino acids. V shed 0 bases and J shed 6 bases, with 5 bases lying between them. Germline CDR1 is SGDLS and CDR2 is YYNGEE. Profiled with immunoSEQ multiplex PCR; TCRdb holds only in-frame clones, not every one. The sample records about 100,000 clones, 65% to 85% being singletons. This specimen comes from a study of PD-1 blockade in mismatch repair-deficient tumors. Study overall: All were previously treated, progressing patients with about a dozen mismatch repair-deficient cancer types. Study-wide results and limits: After pembrolizumab, tumor-resident clones rose rapidly, then generally contracted before radiologic responses.

V usage is TRBV9 and J usage is TRBJ2-3; D remains ambiguous. This specimen consisted of peripheral blood, obtained 30 to 36 weeks after starting pembrolizumab. This sequence was found in an adult with mismatch repair-deficient cancer. The DNA for the CDR3 is TGTGCCAGCAGCGTAGGTTACGATACGCAGTATTTT. Protein sequence: CASSVGYDTQYF.